This T cell receptor (beta chain) was captured by sequencing in a study of regulatory T cells in long-lasting Graves disease. Investigators prepared the TCR beta libraries by applying iRepertoire HTBI primers and Arm-PCR of CDR3 regions. TCRdb called the multiplex PCR reads again in MiXCR, with one record for every CDR3 protein. The repertoire has 300,000 to 400,000 distinct CDR3 sequences, 16% of them found once; the top ten carry roughly 27%. Study conclusions and caveats: New patients shared fewer public clonotypes (over 900) than persistent patients did (about 3,000). Favored usage of TRBV28, TRBJ1-2 and TRBJ2-5 was recorded in persistent disease.

A note on this clonotype: Its target is unknown. Lacking the conserved final phenylalanine or tryptophan, this CDR3 likely reflects a read error.

Trimming cost V 0 bases and J 4 bases, with 7 bases left between them. Germline loops: CDR1 SGHKS, CDR2 YYEKEE (reference sequence). CDR3 length: 13 amino acids. Stated time point: newly diagnosed GD, antithyroid drugs for less than 3 months. Preparation of the TCR library used RNA extracted from PBMCs. The same specimen was also included in a second study, on T cells in Graves' hyperthyroidism and ophthalmopathy. This second report adds: The HTBI primer set drove a first-round RT-PCR of the TCR CDR3. The model predicted ophthalmopathy a median about 6.6 months before onset.

This specimen was peripheral blood mononuclear cells (PBMCs), taken at new diagnosis, from a patient treated with antithyroid drugs. This TCR was recovered from a man aged 35 to 55 with Graves disease. The V and J genes are TRBV5-5 and TRBJ1-1; D gene unclear. This chain's CDR3 is CASSLGLGTEAFL. The CDR3 DNA is TGTGCCAGCAGCTTGGGGCTGGGCACTGAAGCTTTCCTT.